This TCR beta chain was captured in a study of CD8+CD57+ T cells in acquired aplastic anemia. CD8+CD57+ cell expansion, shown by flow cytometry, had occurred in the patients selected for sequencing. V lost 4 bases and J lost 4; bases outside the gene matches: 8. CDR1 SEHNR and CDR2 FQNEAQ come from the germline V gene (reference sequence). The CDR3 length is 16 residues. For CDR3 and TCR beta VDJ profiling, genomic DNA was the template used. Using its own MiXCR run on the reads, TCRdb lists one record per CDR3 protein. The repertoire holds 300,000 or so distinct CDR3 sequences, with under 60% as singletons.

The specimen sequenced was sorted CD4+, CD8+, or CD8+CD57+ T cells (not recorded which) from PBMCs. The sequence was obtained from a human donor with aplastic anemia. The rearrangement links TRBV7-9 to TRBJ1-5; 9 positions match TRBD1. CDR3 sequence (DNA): TGTGCCAGCAGCTCTAAGGGGACAGGGTCAAATCAGCCCCAGCATTTT. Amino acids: CASSSKGTGSNQPQHF. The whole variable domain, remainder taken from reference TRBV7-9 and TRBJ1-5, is DTGVSQNPRHKITKRGQNVTFRCDPISEHNRLYWYRQTLGQGPEFLTYFQNEAQLEKSRLLSDRFSAERPKGSFSTLEIQRTEQGDSAMYLCASSSKGTGSNQPQHFGDGTRLSIL.